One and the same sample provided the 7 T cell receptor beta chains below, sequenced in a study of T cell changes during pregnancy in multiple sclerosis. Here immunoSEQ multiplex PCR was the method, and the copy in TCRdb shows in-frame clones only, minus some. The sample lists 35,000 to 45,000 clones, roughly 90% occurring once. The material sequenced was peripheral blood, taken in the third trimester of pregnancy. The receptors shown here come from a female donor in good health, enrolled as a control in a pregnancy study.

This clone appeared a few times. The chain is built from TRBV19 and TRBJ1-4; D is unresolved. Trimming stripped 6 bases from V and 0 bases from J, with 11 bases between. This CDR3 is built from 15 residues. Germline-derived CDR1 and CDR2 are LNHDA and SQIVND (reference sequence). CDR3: CASRYFGATNEKLFF. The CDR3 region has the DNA TGTGCCAGTAGATACTTTGGTGCAACTAATGAAAAACTGTTTTTT. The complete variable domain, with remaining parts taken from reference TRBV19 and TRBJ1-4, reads DGGITQSPKYLFRKEGQNVTLSCEQNLNHDAMYWYRQDPGQGLRLIYYSQIVNDFQKGDIAEGYSVSREKKESFPLTVTSAQKNPTAFYLCASRYFGATNEKLFFGSGTQLSVL.

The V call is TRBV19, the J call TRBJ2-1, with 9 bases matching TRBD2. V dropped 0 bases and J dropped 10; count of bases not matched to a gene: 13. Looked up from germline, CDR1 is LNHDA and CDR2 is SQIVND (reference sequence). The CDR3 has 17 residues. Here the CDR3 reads CASSIEGPKGLAGEQFF. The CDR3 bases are TGTGCCAGTAGTATAGAGGGCCCCAAGGGGCTAGCGGGAGAGCAGTTCTTC.

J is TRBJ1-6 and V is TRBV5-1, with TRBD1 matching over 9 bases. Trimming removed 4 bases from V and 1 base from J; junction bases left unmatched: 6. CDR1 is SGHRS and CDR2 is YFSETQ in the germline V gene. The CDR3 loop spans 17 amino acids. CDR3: CASSGGTGRSYNSPLHF. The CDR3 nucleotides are TGCGCCAGCAGCGGCGGGACAGGGAGGTCCTATAATTCACCCCTCCACTTT.

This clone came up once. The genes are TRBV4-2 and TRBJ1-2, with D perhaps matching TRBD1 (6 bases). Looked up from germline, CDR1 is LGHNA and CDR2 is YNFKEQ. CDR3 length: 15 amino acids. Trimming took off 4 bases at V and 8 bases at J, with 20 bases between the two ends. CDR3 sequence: CASSPRTAAGDGYTF. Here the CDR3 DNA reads TGTGCCAGCAGCCCTCGGACAGCTGCAGGAGACGGCTACACCTTC.

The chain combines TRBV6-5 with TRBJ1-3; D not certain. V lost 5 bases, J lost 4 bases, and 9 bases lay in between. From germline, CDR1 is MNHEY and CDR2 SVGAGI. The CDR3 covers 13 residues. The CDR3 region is CASSISLGNTIYF. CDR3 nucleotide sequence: TGTGCCAGCAGTATCTCACTGGGAAACACCATATATTTT.

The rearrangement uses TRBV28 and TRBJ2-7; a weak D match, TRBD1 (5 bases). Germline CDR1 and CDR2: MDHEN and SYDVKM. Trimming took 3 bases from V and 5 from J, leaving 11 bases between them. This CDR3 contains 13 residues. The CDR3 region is CASSFPLRDEQYF. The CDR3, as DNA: TGTGCCAGCAGTTTCCCCCTCAGGGACGAGCAGTACTTC.

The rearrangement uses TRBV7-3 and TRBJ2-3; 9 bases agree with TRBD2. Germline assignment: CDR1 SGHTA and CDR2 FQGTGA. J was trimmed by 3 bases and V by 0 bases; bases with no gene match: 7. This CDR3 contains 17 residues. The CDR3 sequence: CASSLTLASGTTDTQYF. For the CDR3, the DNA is TGTGCCAGCAGCTTAACGTTGGCTAGCGGGACGACAGATACGCAGTATTTT.